This T cell receptor beta chain is drawn from a study of control samples from healthy donors and cancer patients. Profiled with immunoSEQ multiplex PCR; TCRdb holds only in-frame clones, not every one. The table lists 79,000 or so clones, roughly 91% of them singletons. The CDR3 totals 13 residues. Trimming shortened V by 4 bases and J by 0 bases, and 6 bases separated the two germline ends. CDR1 LNHDA and CDR2 SQIVND come from the germline V gene (reference sequence). The sequenced material came from PBMCs. The source is a woman between 45 and 60 years old with colorectal cancer. The chain employs TRBV19 and TRBJ1-1; D is undetermined. The CDR3 sequence: CASSKSMNTEAFF. The CDR3 nucleotides are TGTGCCAGTAGTAAGTCTATGAACACTGAAGCTTTCTTT.